The clone carrying this T cell receptor (beta chain) has a handful of counts. The antigen remains undetermined. The source of the sample is a study of T cell repertoires in cytomegalovirus infection. Background on the study: In public TCR beta signatures, there were indications of both CMV infection and matching HLA type.

The CDR3 contains 12 residues. Germline assignment: CDR1 SGHVS and CDR2 FQNEAQ. Trimming cost V 5 bases and J 6 bases, with 9 bases left between them. Study-wide results and limits: Dominating the ex vivo response were HLA-C-restricted CMV-specific TCR beta clonotypes. Identification of carriers of CMV plus the relevant HLA was achieved through cumulative public TCR beta family frequency.

TCRdb called the reads again in MiXCR, with one record for every CDR3 protein. The table shows about 530,000 distinct CDR3 sequences, with around 27% occurring only once. Sample: PBMCs. The chain carries TRBV7-8 and TRBJ2-3; tentative D call: TRBD1 (6 bases). The receptor's source is a human donor in good health (CMV status not recorded). Some clones in this sample may be carry-over from other donors' samples. The CDR3 sequence is CASSTTGDTQYF. In DNA form, the CDR3 reads TGTGCCAGCAGCACCACAGGGGATACGCAGTATTTT. Complete variable domain (other parts from reference TRBV7-8 and TRBJ2-3): GAGVSQSPRYKVAKRGQDVALRCDPISGHVSLFWYQQALGQGPEFLTYFQNEAQLDKSGLPSDRFFAERPEGSVSTLKIQRTQQEDSAVYLCASSTTGDTQYFGPGTRLTVL.